Listed here are 29 T cell receptor beta chains from one sample, sequenced in a study of shared clonotypes between healthy human individuals. This table comes from immunoSEQ multiplex PCR, and its TCRdb copy is limited to in-frame clones, with some not included. The repertoire includes some 2,000,000 clones, around 95% of them detected once, and around 0.13% sits in the top ten. The material sequenced was naive CD4+ T cells sorted from blood. Subset meaning: CD45RA+ positively selected. Receptors were obtained from a man younger than 35 in good health.

The rearrangement joins TRBV19 to TRBJ2-7; TRBD1 agrees at 7 bases. V lost 5 bases and J lost 3; bases outside the gene matches: 10. The CDR3 spans 15 residues. Germline CDR1 reads LNHDA; CDR2 reads SQIVND (reference sequence). The CDR3 DNA follows: TGTGCCAGTAGTCTCTCGGGAAGGGGGCGCTACGAGCAGTACTTC. Protein product: CASSLSGRGRYEQYF. The variable domain in full, completed from reference TRBV19 and TRBJ2-7, reads DGGITQSPKYLFRKEGQNVTLSCEQNLNHDAMYWYRQDPGQGLRLIYYSQIVNDFQKGDIAEGYSVSREKKESFPLTVTSAQKNPTAFYLCASSLSGRGRYEQYFGPGTRLTVT.

The V call is TRBV4-1, the J call TRBJ1-5; D is undetermined. With 6 bases removed from V and 2 bases from J, the gap between germline ends came to 11 bases. Germline CDR1 and CDR2: MGHRA and YSYEKL. The CDR3 totals 14 residues. CDR3: CASRGQLGNQPQHF. CDR3 in DNA: TGCGCCAGCAGAGGGCAATTGGGCAATCAGCCCCAGCATTTT.

The rearrangement joins TRBV28 to TRBJ2-3, with 9 bases lining up with TRBD1. Germline V CDR1 and CDR2: MDHEN, SYDVKM. The CDR3 extends over 16 amino acids. V lost 3 bases and J lost 4; bases outside the gene matches: 8. CDR3 in DNA: TGTGCCAGCAGTTTTGGACAGGGGTATTTATCAGATACGCAGTATTTT. Amino acids: CASSFGQGYLSDTQYF. Complete variable domain (other parts from reference TRBV28 and TRBJ2-3): DVKVTQSSRYLVKRTGEKVFLECVQDMDHENMFWYRQDPGLGLRLIYFSYDVKMKEKGDIPEGYSVSREKKERFSLILESASTNQTSMYLCASSFGQGYLSDTQYFGPGTRLTVL.

The rearrangement links TRBV6-1 to TRBJ1-2; D is perhaps TRBD1 (5 bases). CDR1 and CDR2 from the germline V gene are MNHNS and SASEGT. The ends were cut back, 4 bases at V and 0 bases at J, with 15 bases in the middle. The CDR3 covers 16 residues. In nucleotides, the CDR3 is TGTGCCAGCAGTGCCTTCGGGACCATAGCTAACTATGGCTACACCTTC. It specifies CASSAFGTIANYGYTF.

This clone was seen once. V and J are TRBV18 and TRBJ1-5; possible D gene TRBD1, 5 bases. The V gene lost 5 bases and the J gene lost 4 bases, with 18 bases spanning the gap. CDR3 size: 16 residues. Germline CDR1 and CDR2: KGHSH and LQKENI. Here the CDR3 DNA reads TGTGCCAGCTCATCCGCCGGGGGGGGAGGGAATCAGCCCCAGCATTTT. Translation: CASSSAGGGGNQPQHF.

V gene TRBV28 combines with J gene TRBJ2-7, with a tentative D call TRBD1 (6 bases). CDR1 MDHEN and CDR2 SYDVKM come from the germline V gene. There are 13 residues in the CDR3. The V end was cut by 6 bases, the J end by 4 bases, with 13 bases between. The CDR3 nucleotides read TGTGCCAGCAGACACCGGGACAAGTACGAGCAGTACTTC. This gives the protein CASRHRDKYEQYF.

The chain links TRBV30 to TRBJ1-5; 9 positions agree with TRBD1. Germline CDR1 is GTSNPN and CDR2 is SVGIG (reference sequence). V was clipped by 3 bases and J by 7 bases; unmatched bases: 16. There are 17 residues in the CDR3. The DNA for the CDR3 is TGTGCCTGGAGCCTATCGCGCACAACAGGGGGCGGGCAGCCCCAGCATTTT. Protein: CAWSLSRTTGGGQPQHF.

J is TRBJ1-2 and V is TRBV6-6; 9 nucleotides match TRBD1. The J segment lost 7 bases and the V segment lost 5 bases, leaving 11 bases of the junction unmatched. The CDR3 loop spans 15 amino acids. In germline, CDR1 is MNHNY, CDR2 SVGAGI (reference sequence). CDR3 protein: CASSPLPGQGAGYTF. In nucleotides, the CDR3 is TGTGCCAGCAGTCCCCTACCGGGACAGGGTGCTGGCTACACCTTC.

The chain employs TRBV30 and TRBJ1-4, with 7 positions matching TRBD1. CDR3 length: 13 amino acids. CDR1 and CDR2 (germline): GTSNPN, SVGIG (reference sequence). After removal of 2 bases from V and 7 bases from J, the junction contained 4 bases not matched to a gene. The CDR3 DNA sequence: TGTGCCTGGAGTCAGGCAGGGGGTGAAAAACTGTTTTTT. Amino acids: CAWSQAGGEKLFF.

This sequence joins TRBV4-1 and TRBJ2-7, with TRBD1 as a possible D gene (5 bases). V was clipped by 3 bases and J by 9 bases, with 21 bases between them. CDR3 size: 15 residues. Germline lookup yields CDR1 MGHRA and CDR2 YSYEKL. In DNA form, the CDR3 reads TGCGCCAGCAGCCACCAGGGCGGCCTAGACCGCGGGCAGTACTTC. It translates to CASSHQGGLDRGQYF.

The chain couples TRBV6-1 to TRBJ2-2; D perhaps matches TRBD1 (6 bases). There are 13 residues in the CDR3. Deletions cut 8 bases from V and 7 bases from J, with 14 bases between. Germline lookup yields CDR1 MNHNS and CDR2 SASEGT. CDR3 bases: TGTGCCAGCTCGACACAGGGCCACGGGGAGCTGTTTTTT. Encoded protein: CASSTQGHGELFF.

This chain connects TRBV6-1 to TRBJ1-2; D remains unclear. The V gene lost 7 bases and the J gene lost 3 bases, with 6 bases spanning the gap. Germline CDR1 is MNHNS and CDR2 is SASEGT. The CDR3 is 11 residues long. The CDR3 loop reads CASTKDYGYTF. The CDR3 DNA is TGTGCCAGCACTAAGGACTATGGCTACACCTTC.

This chain joins TRBV10-3 and TRBJ2-5; possible D gene TRBD2, 5 bases. Germline CDR1 is ENHRY and CDR2 is SYGVKD. This CDR3 is 14 amino acids long. Trimming took 2 bases from V and 5 from J, leaving 12 bases between them. DNA for the CDR3: TGTGCCATCAGTGAGGGCGGAGGCAGGGAGACCCAGTACTTC. It yields the protein CAISEGGGRETQYF.

The CDR3 loop is CASSPVAGQESGANVLTF. In DNA form, the CDR3 reads TGTGCCAGCAGCCCCGTAGCGGGACAAGAATCTGGGGCCAACGTCCTGACTTTC. The chain is built from TRBV11-2 and TRBJ2-6; TRBD2 matches 8 bases. The CDR3 loop spans 18 amino acids. The germline V gene encodes CDR1 SGHAT and CDR2 FQNNGV. Trimming at V came to 5 bases and at J to 1 base, leaving 10 bases not matched to a gene.

This clone was seen only once. The CDR3: CASSHGPGTDEQYF. In DNA, the CDR3 is TGCGCCAGCAGCCACGGCCCAGGAACGGACGAGCAGTACTTC. V is TRBV4-1 and J is TRBJ2-7; no definite D call. The V and J ends lost 3 bases and 5 bases respectively, with 14 bases between them. CDR1 and CDR2 from the germline V gene are MGHRA and YSYEKL. This CDR3 contains 14 residues.

DNA of the CDR3: TGTGCCAGCAAAAGACAGACTGAAGCTTTCTTT. This gives the protein CASKRQTEAFF. The genes are TRBV6-5 and TRBJ1-1; a possible D gene is TRBD1 (5 bases). The V and J ends lost 7 bases and 5 bases respectively, with 8 bases between them. This CDR3 is 11 amino acids long. The germline gives CDR1 MNHEY, CDR2 SVGAGI.

The CDR3 spells CASKGTSVSGNTIYF. DNA for the CDR3: TGTGCCAGCAAGGGGACATCAGTTTCTGGAAACACCATATATTTT. The V call is TRBV6-5, the J call TRBJ1-3; maybe TRBD1 (6 bases). The CDR3 is made up of 15 amino acids. V lost 7 bases and J lost 1, with 14 bases in between. Per the germline V gene, CDR1 is MNHEY and CDR2 is SVGAGI.

The sample holds one count of this clone. The rearrangement links TRBV27 to TRBJ2-7; 9 bases are shared with TRBD2. The junction had 5 bases not matched to a gene; V was cut back by 3 bases and J by 2 bases. Per germline, CDR1 MNHEY and CDR2 SMNVEV (reference sequence). The CDR3 sequence is 15 residues long. In DNA form, the CDR3 reads TGTGCCAGCAGTTTGGGGCGGGGGGGCCCCTACGAGCAGTACTTC. It specifies CASSLGRGGPYEQYF.

This chain uses TRBV29-1 with TRBJ2-1, with D perhaps matching TRBD1 (5 bases). V lost 4 bases, J lost 9 bases, and 19 bases lay in between. The CDR3 consists of 14 residues. Germline V gives CDR1 SQVTM, CDR2 ANQGSEA. The CDR3 DNA reads TGCAGCGTTGGGACATCAGATTTTTATGGTGAGCAGTTCTTC. Translated, it gives CSVGTSDFYGEQFF.

The chain uses TRBV4-3 and TRBJ2-5; 12 nucleotides agree with TRBD2. J was trimmed by 2 bases and V by 1 base; bases with no gene match: 5. The V gene's germline CDR1 is LGHNA and CDR2 YSLEER. The CDR3 runs 17 residues. The CDR3 region has the DNA TGCGCCAGCAGCCAAGGGAATCTAGCGGGAGGGCAAGAGACCCAGTACTTC. This encodes CASSQGNLAGGQETQYF.

The CDR3 bases are TGTGCCAGCAGTGCGGGGGGGCCTGATGTAGAGACCCAGTACTTC. Translation: CASSAGGPDVETQYF. V gene TRBV6-1 combines with J gene TRBJ2-5; TRBD2 agrees at 8 bases. The germline V gene encodes CDR1 MNHNS and CDR2 SASEGT. The J segment lost 4 bases and the V segment lost 4 bases, leaving 8 bases of the junction unmatched. This CDR3 is 15 amino acids long.

V is TRBV6-5 and J is TRBJ1-2; 9 bases match TRBD1. V lost 6 bases, J lost 4 bases, and 6 bases stayed unmatched. CDR3 length equals 14 residues. Germline CDR1 MNHEY, CDR2 SVGAGI. CDR3 amino acids: CASRYRGHGYGYTF. Written as DNA, the CDR3 is TGTGCCAGCAGATACAGGGGGCATGGCTATGGCTACACCTTC.

This clone was seen once. The CDR3 here is CASSFARPVVLHF. CDR3 DNA sequence: TGTGCCAGCAGTTTCGCCCGCCCAGTAGTCCTCCACTTT. The chain couples TRBV27 to TRBJ1-6, with no clear D. CDR1 is MNHEY, CDR2 SMNVEV, per germline (reference sequence). This CDR3 spans 13 amino acids. V lost 3 bases to trimming and J lost 15 bases, with 15 bases between them.

The J gene is TRBJ2-2, the V gene TRBV7-9; maybe TRBD2 (5 bases). This CDR3 has 15 residues. CDR1 and CDR2 from the germline V gene are SEHNR and FQNEAQ (reference sequence). V lost 3 bases to trimming and J lost 4 bases, with 12 bases between them. The CDR3 region is CASSFGGDGTGELFF. The CDR3 region has the DNA TGTGCCAGCAGCTTTGGAGGTGACGGCACCGGGGAGCTGTTTTTT.

This CDR3 reads CASSLRGSQQNTGELFF. The CDR3 coding sequence is TGTGCCAGCAGCTTAAGAGGGTCACAGCAGAACACCGGGGAGCTGTTTTTT. The V and J genes are TRBV7-6 and TRBJ2-2, with a weak D call TRBD2 (5 bases). The germline V gene has CDR1 SGHVS and CDR2 FNYEAQ. V gave up 2 bases and J gave up 1 base, with 14 bases separating them. This CDR3 comprises 17 residues.

The rearrangement uses TRBV6-1 and TRBJ1-1, with 9 bases fitting TRBD1. V gave up 5 bases and J gave up 4 bases; unmatched junction bases: 5. Germline-derived CDR1 and CDR2 are MNHNS and SASEGT. The CDR3 extends over 14 amino acids. CDR3 protein: CASSIEQGATEAFF. CDR3 DNA sequence: TGTGCCAGCAGTATAGAACAGGGGGCCACTGAAGCTTTCTTT.

This chain joins TRBV29-1 and TRBJ2-3; 8 bases align to TRBD1. The V and J ends lost 6 bases and 0 bases, in that order; junction bases with no gene match: 11. The CDR3 is made up of 16 amino acids. Germline V gives CDR1 SQVTM, CDR2 ANQGSEA. The CDR3 spells CSVRDRLVSSTDTQYF. The CDR3, as DNA: TGCAGCGTCCGGGACAGGCTTGTTTCTAGCACAGATACGCAGTATTTT.

The rearrangement uses TRBV4-3 and TRBJ2-7; D tentatively fits TRBD1 or TRBD2 (5 bases each). Germline lookup yields CDR1 LGHNA and CDR2 YSLEER. CDR3 length: 13 amino acids. V shed 4 bases and J shed 7 bases, with 14 bases lying between them. The CDR3 reads CASSPQLGEEQYF. In DNA, the CDR3 is TGCGCCAGCAGCCCACAATTGGGGGAGGAGCAGTACTTC.

The chain is built from TRBV7-9 and TRBJ2-1; D is ambiguous. Germline assignment: CDR1 SEHNR and CDR2 FQNEAQ (reference sequence). The CDR3 runs to 14 residues. Trimming removed 3 bases at V and 5 bases at J, with 11 bases between. The CDR3 DNA follows: TGTGCCAGCAGCTTGACGGGCGCGGACAATGAGCAGTTCTTC. Residues: CASSLTGADNEQFF. The full variable domain, with the rest looked up from reference TRBV7-9 and TRBJ2-1, is DTGVSQNPRHKITKRGQNVTFRCDPISEHNRLYWYRQTLGQGPEFLTYFQNEAQLEKSRLLSDRFSAERPKGSFSTLEIQRTEQGDSAMYLCASSLTGADNEQFFGPGTRLTVL.